This T cell receptor (beta chain) is from a study of patients and donors after allogeneic stem cell transplantation. V dropped 4 bases and J dropped 2; count of bases not matched to a gene: 5. The CDR3 covers 15 residues. CDR1 and CDR2 (germline): GTSNPN, SVGIG (reference sequence). TCRdb used MiXCR to reprocess the RT-PCR reads, holding one entry per CDR3 protein. Of about 230,000 distinct CDR3 sequences in the sample, roughly 13% are singletons; the top ten hold roughly 12%. The clonotype originates from a human donor who was either an allogeneic HSCT recipient or a stem cell or donor lymphocyte infusion donor (not recorded which). It is not recorded whose cells these are; they may come from a transplant donor. The chain joins TRBV30 to TRBJ1-6, with 7 bases fitting TRBD1. The sample consisted of blood, either unsorted or a sorted T cell fraction (not recorded which). CDR3 residues: CAWNPDRAYNSPLHF. In DNA form, the CDR3 reads TGTGCCTGGAACCCCGACAGGGCCTATAATTCACCCCTCCACTTT.